One T cell receptor (beta chain) is described in this entry. Here immunoSEQ multiplex PCR was the method, and the copy in TCRdb shows in-frame clones only, minus some. The sample carries roughly 26,000 clones, about 94% recorded once. CDR1 and CDR2 (germline): SNHLY, FYNNEI. The CDR3 covers 16 residues. V lost 7 bases, J lost 3 bases, and 12 bases stayed unmatched. The data were obtained in a study of blood T cell repertoires in COVID-19. This sequence originates from a human donor with active COVID-19. The donor label of this sample is uncertain. The chain uses TRBV2 and TRBJ1-1, with TRBD1 matching over 9 bases. The source material was peripheral blood. The CDR3 here is CASTGQGKYMYTEAFF. CDR3 nucleotides: TGTGCCAGCACCGGACAGGGGAAATATATGTACACTGAAGCTTTCTTT.